The TCR beta chain described here comes from a study of T cells in Graves' hyperthyroidism and ophthalmopathy (dated 2019 in TCRdb). With regard to the full study: Peripheral blood was sampled at the time of initial diagnosis, prior to any treatment. To identify distinguishing TCR V-J signatures, a discovery cohort of some 99 patients was used, comprising some 43 with Graves' ophthalmopathy and some 60 with stable Graves' hyperthyroidism. Whether ophthalmopathy could be predicted prospectively was tested in an independent validation cohort made up of under 20 hyperthyroidism patients plus 17 patients who later progressed to ophthalmopathy. The roughly 99 discovery patients were divided at random into training and test sets in a 7:3 ratio. In about six Graves' hyperthyroidism patients, the study also compared T-cell repertoires from thyroid tissue with T-cell repertoires from blood. After sampling, hyperthyroidism patients received methimazole starting at 30 mg daily, and ophthalmopathy patients received high-dose intravenous methylprednisolone. The paper describes TCR Vbeta CDR3 sequencing of about 140 peripheral blood samples, made up of roughly 45 ophthalmopathy patients, around 73 hyperthyroidism patients and roughly 17 progressor patients.

This clonotype has ten or more counts. Its antigen is not yet known. No base-level quality is on record; no much larger clone is a single base apart. Stable Graves' hyperthyroidism was defined as the absence of progression to ophthalmopathy over 18 months of follow-up. Hyperthyroidism patients were newly diagnosed, had a disease duration of under 2 months, and were aged 18 to 65 years. The study excluded patients with uncontrolled infections, other autoimmune diseases, pregnancy or lactation. Diagnoses relied on clinical symptoms, serum thyroxine and TRAb, thyroid ultrasound and orbital computed tomography. Ficoll-Paque density gradient centrifugation was used to isolate PBMCs from around 9.1 ml of fresh peripheral blood. Trizol reagent was used to extract total RNA, and RNA quality was then checked on an Agilent 2100 Bioanalyzer. What the study reported, not specific to this receptor: Most expanded thyroid clonotypes (frequency above 0.001) were also detected in blood, suggesting blood repertoires may reflect thyroid immune responses. During validation, the model predicted progression to ophthalmopathy a median of approximately six months ahead of onset, with almost 71% sensitivity and 72.22% specificity. A 13 V-J signature model separated ophthalmopathy from stable hyperthyroidism, with just over 85% sensitivity and 81.08% specificity in cross-validation and 80%/75% in testing. Sample size was not statistically predetermined, and investigators were not blinded to group allocation.

Unmatched junction bases come to 2, with V trimmed by 0 bases and J by 2 bases. The CDR1 and CDR2 encoded by the germline V gene are MNHNS and SASEGT. Taken from cysteine to phenylalanine, the CDR3 has 15 residues. Of all the DNA, just the CDR3 is kept, 45 bases in frame from base 1. The TCR beta CDR3 regions were amplified from the RNA transcripts. A first-round RT-PCR of the TCR CDR3 used the HTBI primer set with the Qiagen OneStep RT-PCR kit. A second multiplex PCR round built the libraries, followed by size selection and purification. Paired-end sequencing of the libraries was performed with 100 bp reads on an Illumina HiSeq2000. Processing in the source paper ran as follows. SOAPnuke was used to process the raw data, with reads discarded if the reads contained adapters or uncalled bases, had a mean Phred below 15, or lacked an exact constant-primer or identifier match. High-quality paired reads were merged using COPE v1.2.5, and each unique nucleotide sequence was defined as a clonotype. MiTCR v1.1 was used to align clonotypes to the IMGT TRBV, TRBD and TRBJ reference segments. The analysis was restricted to V-J combinations with a frequency above 0.0001, which together covered over 99% of the repertoires. A TCS score was defined as the ratio between F50 (clonal expansion) and ExV (chaos), using BLOSUM62-based TCRdist between CDR3 peptides within each V-J. Welch's t-statistics and random forest reduced around 510 V-J features to about 12, which were used in a naive Bayes classifier (R e1071). TCRdb trimmed public reads at Q25 via fastp, called clones via MiXCR and kept in-frame beta chains. Rows matching on CDR3 protein sequence are summarized as one entry with the most common DNA and genes. The authors' filters were not applied to this entry. This sample is represented by 470,000 or so distinct CDR3 sequences; around 20% of them were singletons. About a quarter of the sample belongs to the ten largest clones.

Recombination joined TRBV6-1 with TRBJ2-5; 8 bases in the junction line up with TRBD2. Input material: blood. This TCR came from a man younger than 30 with Graves' hyperthyroidism. The CDR3 protein sequence reads: CASSEATGGQETQYF. The DNA is TGTGCCAGCAGTGAAGCCACGGGGGGGCAAGAGACCCAGTACTTC.